This T cell receptor beta chain was found in a study of shared clonotypes between healthy human individuals. As defined, naive CD8 cells were CD45RO-negative and positively selected for CCR7, with terminally differentiated effector memory CD45RA+ cells excluded. The method was immunoSEQ multiplex PCR; TCRdb's version includes in-frame clones alone and lacks a portion of them. The sample has 2 million to 2.5 million clones; about 95% are singletons. Germline CDR1 reads SQVTM; CDR2 reads ANQGSEA. The ends were cut back, 3 bases at V and 0 bases at J, with 21 bases in the middle. The CDR3 spans 18 residues.

This sequence was found in a man aged 18 to 30 in good health. J is TRBJ1-5 and V is TRBV29-1; no reliable D call. The sequencing input was naive CD8+ T cells sorted from blood. The CDR3 sequence: CSVDLDTLPLYSNQPQHF. CDR3 DNA: TGCAGCGTTGACTTAGACACACTACCTCTATATAGCAATCAGCCCCAGCATTTT.